Listed below are T cell receptor beta chains from one sample, sequenced in a study of T cell repertoires in cytomegalovirus infection. TCRdb re-called the reads with MiXCR, one entry per CDR3 protein. The sample lists more than 650,000 distinct CDR3 sequences, approximately 34% seen once, with more than 2.5% in the top ten. The specimen was PBMCs. These receptors all stem from a human donor in good health (CMV status not recorded). Some clones in this sample may be carry-over from other donors' samples. Each CDR3 is given with its conserved first and last residue. The D gene is left open where the match is weak. Only some rows state a clone size, as once, few, many or a class for expanded clones.

D gene	clone size	V gene	CDR3 length	J gene	CDR3 DNA	CDR3 protein
NA	many	TRBV7-6	15	TRBJ2-1	TGTGCCAGCAGCTCGCGACTCAGCTCCTACAATGAGCAGTTCTTC	CASSSRLSSYNEQFF
TRBD1	few	TRBV12-3/TRBV12-4	20	TRBJ1-1	TGTGCCAGCAGTTTCGAGTTTTCGGGGACAGGGGGTGGGATGAACACTGAAGCTTTCTTT	CASSFEFSGTGGGMNTEAFF
NA	few	TRBV6-1	13	TRBJ2-1	TGTGCCAGCAGTGAAATCCTGGTGAATGAGCAGTTCTTC	CASSEILVNEQFF
TRBD2	NA	TRBV6-6	17	TRBJ2-5	TGTGCCAGCTCGGGTGCCTCTGCGGGAGTAGTCCGGGAGACCCAGTACTTC	CASSGASAGVVRETQYF
NA	once	TRBV20-1	15	TRBJ2-7	TGCAGTGCTAGAGATCCCCGAAGGGGGGGTGAAGAGCAGTACTTC	CSARDPRRGGEEQYF
NA	NA	TRBV10-1	13	TRBJ2-3	TGCGCCAGCAGTGATGGGGTCACAGATACGCAGTATTTT	CASSDGVTDTQYF
TRBD1	NA	TRBV28	14	TRBJ1-2	TGTGCCAGCAGAGAGACAGGGGGCTATCATGGCTACACCTTC	CASRETGGYHGYTF
TRBD2	NA	TRBV28	15	TRBJ2-1	TGTGCCAGCAGTCTAGGGACTAGCGGGAGACATGAGCAGTTCTTC	CASSLGTSGRHEQFF
TRBD1	NA	TRBV28	16	TRBJ1-3	TGTGCCAGCAGTTTCACGACAGGGAGCTCTGGAAACACCATATATTTT	CASSFTTGSSGNTIYF
TRBD2	NA	TRBV20-1	16	TRBJ2-2	TGCAGTGACGCTAATAGCGGGAGACCCCCGAAGGGGGAGCTGTTTTTT	CSDANSGRPPKGELFF
NA	few	TRBV7-2	14	TRBJ2-3	TGTGCCAGCAGCTTCAGAGTTGTCCGAGATACGCAGTATTTT	CASSFRVVRDTQYF
NA	few	TRBV10-3	14	TRBJ2-7	TGTGCCATCAGTGTGGGCACGAGCTCCTACGAGCAGTACTTC	CAISVGTSSYEQYF
TRBD2	many	TRBV7-2	15	TRBJ2-7	TGTGCCAGCAGCAAGAGTCGGGGAGGGCTATACGAGCAGTACTTC	CASSKSRGGLYEQYF
NA	many	TRBV28	14	TRBJ2-7	TGTGCCAGCAGCTTAGGGGGGGGAACCTACGAGCAGTACTTC	CASSLGGGTYEQYF
TRBD2	NA	TRBV13	18	TRBJ2-2	TGTGCCAGCAGCTCAATTAGTCTAGCGGGGGAGAACACCGGGGAGCTGTTTTTT	CASSSISLAGENTGELFF
TRBD1	NA	TRBV28	12	TRBJ1-5	TGTGCCAGCAACAGGGGCGATCAGCCCCAGCATTTT	CASNRGDQPQHF
NA	NA	TRBV7-9	14	TRBJ2-1	TGTGCCAGCAGCTCCAACTCGGCCTACAATGAGCAGTTCTTC	CASSSNSAYNEQFF
NA	NA	TRBV12-3/TRBV12-4	13	TRBJ1-2	TGTGCCAGCAGTTTAATCCGGAACTATGGCTACACCTTC	CASSLIRNYGYTF
NA	many	TRBV7-2	17	TRBJ2-4	TGTGCCAGCAGCTTAGTTGCGGGGGCCCTAGCCAAAAACATTCAGTACTTC	CASSLVAGALAKNIQYF
TRBD1	few	TRBV7-6	16	TRBJ2-7	TGTGCCAGCAGCTTAGGACAGGGGGGACTATCCTACGAGCAGTACTTC	CASSLGQGGLSYEQYF
NA	NA	TRBV6-5	14	TRBJ2-7	TGTGCCATTTACTCGGGATCCCCTTCATACGAGCAGTACTTC	CAIYSGSPSYEQYF
TRBD2	many	TRBV7-2	14	TRBJ2-7	TGTGCCAGCAGCCTGACTAGCGGCCTCTACGAGCAGTACTTC	CASSLTSGLYEQYF
NA	few	TRBV7-9	14	TRBJ2-3	TGTGCCAGCAGATCTTGGGACACCACAGATACGCAGTATTTT	CASRSWDTTDTQYF
NA	few	TRBV7-2	13	TRBJ2-7	TGTGCCAGCAGCCCTCAAGACAGCTACGAGCAGTACTTC	CASSPQDSYEQYF
NA	NA	TRBV6-6	12	TRBJ2-7	TGTGCCAGCCTCCGGGACCCCTACGAGCAGTACTTC	CASLRDPYEQYF
NA	NA	TRBV30	11	TRBJ1-2	TGTGCCTGGAGAGACTATTATGGCTACACCTTC	CAWRDYYGYTF
TRBD1	few	TRBV7-6	14	TRBJ2-5	TGTGCCAGCAGCAGACCGACAGGGGGAGAGACCCAGTACTTC	CASSRPTGGETQYF
NA	NA	TRBV27	15	TRBJ2-7	TGTGCCTCTAGTGTTCGATCAACTGGGGCCCACGAGCAGTACTTC	CASSVRSTGAHEQYF
NA	NA	TRBV7-9	15	TRBJ1-5	TGTGCCAGCAGCTTAAGGGGGTTCGTTTCGGAGCCCCAGCATTTT	CASSLRGFVSEPQHF
TRBD1	NA	TRBV10-3	13	TRBJ2-7	TGTGCCGCGCGGGACAGGGGGCTCCTCGAGCAGTACTTC	CAARDRGLLEQYF
TRBD2	many	TRBV7-6	17	TRBJ2-3	TGTGCCAGCAGCGGGAGGGGACTAGCGGGGTCCGCAGATACGCAGTATTTT	CASSGRGLAGSADTQYF
NA	few	TRBV27	16	TRBJ2-6	TGTGCCAGCAGCTCCGGACAGAGCTCTGGGGCCAACGTCCTGACTTTC	CASSSGQSSGANVLTF
NA	NA	TRBV2	14	TRBJ2-1	TGTGCCAGCCATCAACGGAGCTCCTACAATGAGCAGTTCTTC	CASHQRSSYNEQFF
TRBD1	few	TRBV3-1	15	TRBJ1-6	TGTGCCAGCAGCCCCTGGACAGGGCAAAATTCACCCCTCCACTTT	CASSPWTGQNSPLHF
NA	NA	TRBV14	15	TRBJ2-3	TGTGCCAGCAGCCAAGTTAATTTAAATCGAGATACGCAGTATTTT	CASSQVNLNRDTQYF
NA	few	TRBV7-2	17	TRBJ2-6	TGTGCCAGCAGCTTATTTGTCCAGCTCTCTGGGGCCAACGTCCTGACTTTC	CASSLFVQLSGANVLTF
NA	once	TRBV6-6	14	TRBJ2-5	TGTGCCAGCAGTTATCGGCAGACACAAGAGACCCAGTACTTC	CASSYRQTQETQYF
TRBD1	few	TRBV11-2	14	TRBJ1-3	TGTGCCAGCAGCTTAGAATTCAGGGGGAACACCATATATTTT	CASSLEFRGNTIYF
NA	few	TRBV6-5	17	TRBJ1-5	TGTGCCAGCAGTTACGGCCCAGTCGATCCTAGCAATCAGCCCCAGCATTTT	CASSYGPVDPSNQPQHF
TRBD2	many	TRBV7-8	16	TRBJ2-3	TGTGCCAGCAGCGCAGGACTAGCGGGGCGCACAGATACGCAGTATTTT	CASSAGLAGRTDTQYF
NA	NA	TRBV14	16	TRBJ2-7	TGTGCCAGCAGCCAAGGGGCCGGGGGGCTAGCCTACGAGCAGTACTTC	CASSQGAGGLAYEQYF
NA	NA	TRBV4-2	13	TRBJ1-5	TGTGCCAGCAGCCAGATAAGCAATCAGCCCCAGCATTTT	CASSQISNQPQHF
NA	NA	TRBV5-1	14	TRBJ2-7	TGCGCCAGCAGCTTGGCGGCAGGAGCCTACGAGCAGTACTTC	CASSLAAGAYEQYF
TRBD1	few	TRBV10-3	13	TRBJ1-2	TGTGCCATCAGTATGGACAGGGCGCGTGGCTACACCTTC	CAISMDRARGYTF
TRBD2	NA	TRBV6-2/TRBV6-3	13	TRBJ2-1	TGTGCCACCCGCGGGAGCTCCTACAATGAGCAGTTCTTC	CATRGSSYNEQFF
NA	NA	TRBV5-6	14	TRBJ1-5	TGTGCCAGCAGCTACTGGGTGAGCAATCAGCCCCAGCATTTT	CASSYWVSNQPQHF
NA	few	TRBV10-3	15	TRBJ1-2	TGTGCCACCCAAAACCAACCGGGGATGGGGTATGGCTACACCTTC	CATQNQPGMGYGYTF
NA	NA	TRBV10-3	14	TRBJ1-3	TGTGCCATCAGTGAGTCACCGTCTGGAAACACCATATATTTT	CAISESPSGNTIYF
TRBD1	NA	TRBV5-1	15	TRBJ1-2	TGCGCCAGCAGCTACACCCAGACAGGGACCTATGGCTACACCTTC	CASSYTQTGTYGYTF
NA	many	TRBV19	15	TRBJ1-5	TGTGCCAGTAGTATCTGGGGGCGAAGCAATCAGCCCCAGCATTTT	CASSIWGRSNQPQHF
NA	NA	TRBV6-4	14	TRBJ1-1	TGTGCCAGCAGTGCAATGGGGGGTGCAAAGGAAGCTTTCTTT	CASSAMGGAKEAFF
NA	NA	TRBV7-2	17	TRBJ2-2	TGTGCCAGCAGCTTAGTACCGCAGGGCATCCACGCCGGGGAGCTGTTTTTT	CASSLVPQGIHAGELFF
TRBD1	NA	TRBV6-1	13	TRBJ1-2	TGTGCCAGTCTAAAGGGACAGGGCGGATGCTACACCTTC	CASLKGQGGCYTF
NA	NA	TRBV6-2/TRBV6-3	14	TRBJ2-7	TGTGCCAGCAGTCTCTGGTCTAGCGACTACGAGCAGTACTTC	CASSLWSSDYEQYF
NA	NA	TRBV9	17	TRBJ1-5	TGTGCCAGCAGCGTAAACGACCTGAACAGGGACGATCAGCCCCAGCATTTT	CASSVNDLNRDDQPQHF